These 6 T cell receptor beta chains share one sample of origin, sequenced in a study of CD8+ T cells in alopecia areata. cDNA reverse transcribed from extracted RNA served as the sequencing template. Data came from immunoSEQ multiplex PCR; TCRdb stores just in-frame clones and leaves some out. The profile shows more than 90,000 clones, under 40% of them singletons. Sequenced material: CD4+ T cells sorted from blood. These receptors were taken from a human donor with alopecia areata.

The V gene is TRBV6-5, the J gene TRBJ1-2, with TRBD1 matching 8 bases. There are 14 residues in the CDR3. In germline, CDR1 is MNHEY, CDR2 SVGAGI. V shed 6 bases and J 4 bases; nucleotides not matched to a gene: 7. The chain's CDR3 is CASSQDRVSYGYTF. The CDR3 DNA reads TGTGCCAGCAGCCAGGACAGGGTTAGCTATGGCTACACCTTC.

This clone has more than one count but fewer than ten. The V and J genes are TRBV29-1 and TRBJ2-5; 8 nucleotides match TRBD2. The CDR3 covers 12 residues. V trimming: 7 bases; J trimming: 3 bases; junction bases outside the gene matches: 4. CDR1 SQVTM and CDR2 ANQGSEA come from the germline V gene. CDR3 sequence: CSARTSKETQYF. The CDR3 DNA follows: TGCAGCGCACGGACTAGCAAAGAGACCCAGTACTTC.

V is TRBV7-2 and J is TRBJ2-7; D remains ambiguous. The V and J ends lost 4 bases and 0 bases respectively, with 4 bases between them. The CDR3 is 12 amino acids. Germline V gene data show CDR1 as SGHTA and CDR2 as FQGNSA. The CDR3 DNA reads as TGTGCCAGCAGCTCAAACTCCTACGAGCAGTACTTC. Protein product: CASSSNSYEQYF.

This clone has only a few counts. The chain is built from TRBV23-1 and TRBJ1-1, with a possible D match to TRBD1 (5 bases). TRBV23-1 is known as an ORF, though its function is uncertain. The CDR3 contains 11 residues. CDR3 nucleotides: TGCGCTACCCGGGGGGGGGCTGAAGCTTTCTTT. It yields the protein CATRGGAEAFF.

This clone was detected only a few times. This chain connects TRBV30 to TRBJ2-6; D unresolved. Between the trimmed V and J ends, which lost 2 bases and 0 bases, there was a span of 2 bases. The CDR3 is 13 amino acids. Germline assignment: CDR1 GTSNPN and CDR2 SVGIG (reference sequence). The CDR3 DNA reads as TGTGCCTGGAGTTACTCTGGGGCCAACGTCCTGACTTTC. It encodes CAWSYSGANVLTF.

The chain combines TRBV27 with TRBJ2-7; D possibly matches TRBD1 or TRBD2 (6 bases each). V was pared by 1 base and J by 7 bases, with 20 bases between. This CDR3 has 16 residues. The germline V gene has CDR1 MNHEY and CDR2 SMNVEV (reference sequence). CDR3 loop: CASSLYGRGGGGEQYF. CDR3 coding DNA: TGTGCCAGCAGTTTATATGGTCGGGGAGGAGGGGGAGAGCAGTACTTC.